This T cell receptor (beta chain) was obtained from a study of a mutant IDH1 vaccine in newly diagnosed glioma. Described time point: week 35, safety follow-up. What each vaccine dose contained was 300 ug of mutant IDH1 20-mer peptide, accompanied by topical imiquimod. Every donor had a new WHO grade 3 or 4 astrocytoma that was IDH1-mutant, with loss of nuclear ATRX. V shed 11 bases, J shed 3 bases, and the junction held 7 bases outside the gene matches. The CDR3 has 14 amino acids. Germline CDR1 LNHDA, CDR2 SQIVND (reference sequence). The sample holds a few counts of this clone. The target antigen is unknown. Measured with immunoSEQ multiplex PCR; TCRdb has only the in-frame clones, and not every one. Here the sample spans 25,000 to 30,000 clones, more than 60% being singletons.

The receptor's source is a man aged 45-65 years with glioma. The input for sequencing was PBMCs, taken from a glioma patient whose treatment included an IDH1 peptide vaccine. V gene TRBV19 combines with J gene TRBJ2-2, with 9 bases lining up with TRBD2. CDR3 nucleotide sequence: TGTGCCGGCGGGAGGGGGCCGGACACCGGGGAGCTGTTTTTT. Residues: CAGGRGPDTGELFF.